This entry lists 7 T cell receptor beta chains sequenced from one sample in a study of shared clonotypes between healthy human individuals (dated by TCRdb to 2019 to 2021). Libraries were made using the immunoSEQ multiplex PCR assay. As stored in TCRdb, this immuneACCESS dataset retains in-frame rearrangements with V and J assigned. A fraction of the clones does not appear; measured against another copy, unresolved V genes explain less than half of the discrepancy, and the remainder lacks a known reason. The sample records more than 550,000 clones, around 70% of which are singletons. The ten most abundant clones make up around 1.7% of the sample. The source material was memory CD4+ T cells sorted from blood. The intended sense of this specimen's cell subset or site label: CD45RA-negative fraction. The receptors stem from a young woman in good health.

This clone came up a few times. This rearrangement joins TRBV28 to TRBJ2-5; 12 nucleotides agree with TRBD1. Germline V lookup: CDR1 MDHEN, CDR2 SYDVKM. Trimming removed 3 bases from V and 4 bases from J; junction bases left unmatched: 6. The CDR3 has 16 amino acids. The CDR3 nucleotides are TGTGCCAGCAGTTTCGGGACAGGGGGCGCCCGAGAGACCCAGTACTTC. Encoded protein: CASSFGTGGARETQYF.

This chain joins TRBV7-6 and TRBJ2-2, with a tentative D call TRBD2 (6 bases). The germline V gene has CDR1 SGHVS and CDR2 FNYEAQ. The V gene lost 6 bases and the J gene lost 0 bases, with 14 bases spanning the gap. The CDR3 is made up of 16 amino acids. The DNA of the CDR3 is TGTGCCAGCAGTTACCTGGGACTGACGAACACCGGGGAGCTGTTTTTT. This encodes CASSYLGLTNTGELFF.

The chain carries TRBV28 and TRBJ2-1, with D unresolved. V lost 3 bases and J lost 10, with 16 bases in between. CDR1 and CDR2 from the germline V gene are MDHEN and SYDVKM. The length of the CDR3 is 14 residues. CDR3 amino acids: CASSLGFPGSEQFF. Here the CDR3 DNA reads TGTGCCAGCAGTTTGGGTTTCCCGGGTTCGGAGCAGTTCTTC.

This clone came up once. V usage is TRBV5-1 and J usage is TRBJ2-3; TRBD2 matches at 11 bases. Per germline, CDR1 SGHRS and CDR2 YFSETQ. The CDR3 consists of 16 residues. V trimming: 4 bases; J trimming: 2 bases; junction bases outside the gene matches: 6. CDR3 DNA: TGCGCCAGCAGCCACATTAGCGGGAGGGCCACAGATACGCAGTATTTT. Its translation is CASSHISGRATDTQYF.

The V and J genes are TRBV5-1 and TRBJ1-2; D remains ambiguous. The CDR3 is 15 residues long. Germline lookup yields CDR1 SGHRS and CDR2 YFSETQ. Trimming took off 6 bases at V and 0 bases at J, with 15 bases between the two ends. The CDR3 loop reads CASKIHEGPNYGYTF. The CDR3 DNA sequence: TGCGCCAGCAAGATTCACGAGGGTCCTAACTATGGCTACACCTTC.

The genes are TRBV7-9 and TRBJ2-1; no clear D. V lost 5 bases and J 9 bases, leaving 11 bases between the germline ends. Germline V gene data show CDR1 as SEHNR and CDR2 as FQNEAQ (reference sequence). The CDR3 has 12 amino acids. DNA for the CDR3: TGTGCCAGCAGCCCTATCCGAGCTGAGCAGTTCTTC. This gives the protein CASSPIRAEQFF.

This rearrangement joins TRBV6-5 to TRBJ2-7, with TRBD1 identical over 10 bases. This CDR3 has 15 amino acids. Per the germline V gene, CDR1 is MNHEY and CDR2 is SVGAGI. V gave up 7 bases and J gave up 3 bases; unmatched junction bases: 9. CDR3 protein: CASKRPGTGDYEQYF. The CDR3 DNA reads as TGTGCCAGCAAGAGACCCGGGACAGGGGACTACGAGCAGTACTTC.